The 27 T cell receptor beta chains below were found in one sample sequenced in a study of blood T cell repertoires in COVID-19. The repertoire was sequenced with immunoSEQ multiplex PCR; TCRdb's copy has only in-frame clones and lacks some. The repertoire holds 220,000 or so clones, with roughly 90% as singletons. Sequences were obtained from peripheral blood. These receptors were obtained from a man in his sixties who had recovered from COVID-19.

J is TRBJ1-6 and V is TRBV5-1, with D possibly matching TRBD1 (5 bases). Trimming took 1 base from V and 10 from J, leaving 15 bases between them. This CDR3 has 15 amino acids. Germline CDR1 reads SGHRS; CDR2 reads YFSETQ. CDR3 in amino acids: CASSLLVQGSSPLHF. The CDR3 nucleotides read TGCGCCAGCAGCTTGTTGGTCCAGGGAAGCTCACCCCTCCACTTT.

The gene calls are TRBV5-1 and TRBJ1-2; D gene uncertain. Trimming stripped 0 bases from V and 2 bases from J, with 11 bases between. Germline-derived CDR1 and CDR2 are SGHRS and YFSETQ. The CDR3 is 15 residues long. CDR3 residues: CASSLGSVLNYGYTF. CDR3 sequence (DNA): TGCGCCAGCAGCTTGGGGTCGGTCCTGAACTATGGCTACACCTTC.

The chain links TRBV2 to TRBJ1-1; no clear D. Germline V gives CDR1 SNHLY, CDR2 FYNNEI. CDR3 length: 14 amino acids. Trimming left V 6 bases short and J 4 bases short, with 15 bases between. The CDR3 is CASREVVGPTEAFF. Written as DNA, the CDR3 is TGTGCCAGCAGGGAGGTTGTGGGCCCCACTGAAGCTTTCTTT. Combining the CDR3 with reference TRBV2 and TRBJ1-1 gives the whole variable domain EPEVTQTPSHQVTQMGQEVILRCVPISNHLYFYWYRQILGQKVEFLVSFYNNEISEKSEIFDDQFSVERPDGSNFTLKIRSTKLEDSAMYFCASREVVGPTEAFFGQGTRLTVV.

This chain connects TRBV7-3 to TRBJ2-2; D not certain. The length of the CDR3 is 13 residues. The germline gives CDR1 SGHTA, CDR2 FQGTGA. Between the trimmed V and J ends, which lost 3 bases and 6 bases, there was a span of 8 bases. CDR3 sequence: CASSLRLAGELFF. Here the CDR3 DNA reads TGTGCCAGCAGCTTGCGGTTGGCCGGGGAGCTGTTTTTT.

The chain carries TRBV7-9 and TRBJ2-5, with D perhaps TRBD2 (6 bases). The CDR3 loop spans 15 amino acids. Trimming removed 2 bases from V and 1 base from J, with 11 bases in between. Germline values: CDR1 SEHNR, CDR2 FQNEAQ (reference sequence). The CDR3 region has the DNA TGTGCCAGCAGCTTAAGGGTCGGGGGCCAAGAGACCCAGTACTTC. It translates to CASSLRVGGQETQYF.

V gene TRBV6-5 combines with J gene TRBJ2-1; D may be TRBD1 (6 bases). The CDR3 consists of 15 residues. V gave up 6 bases and J gave up 7 bases, with 19 bases separating them. From germline, CDR1 is MNHEY and CDR2 SVGAGI. The CDR3 spells CASRAVGRGLNEQFF. The CDR3 region has the DNA TGTGCCAGCAGAGCCGTGGGCAGGGGATTAAATGAGCAGTTCTTC.

This clone has only a few counts. The chain carries TRBV7-2 and TRBJ2-5, with 7 bases identical to TRBD1. The CDR3 length is 14 residues. Trimming took 6 bases from V and 3 from J; bases not matched to a gene: 7. CDR1 SGHTA and CDR2 FQGNSA come from the germline V gene. The CDR3 bases are TGTGCCAGCAGTCAAGGGACAGCAAAAGAGACCCAGTACTTC. Its protein product is CASSQGTAKETQYF.

The V call is TRBV6-1, the J call TRBJ1-6; tentatively, D is TRBD1 (5 bases). From germline, CDR1 is MNHNS and CDR2 SASEGT. CDR3 length equals 15 residues. Trimming took off 2 bases at V and 6 bases at J, with 11 bases between the two ends. CDR3: CASSEQGFGNSPLHF. The CDR3 nucleotides read TGTGCCAGCAGTGAACAGGGTTTCGGTAATTCACCCCTCCACTTT.

The rearrangement joins TRBV27 to TRBJ2-2, with D unresolved. The CDR3 runs to 13 residues. Germline V gene sequence: CDR1 MNHEY, CDR2 SMNVEV (reference sequence). The V end was cut by 3 bases, the J end by 0 bases, with 2 bases between. The CDR3, as DNA: TGTGCCAGCAGTTTTACGAACACCGGGGAGCTGTTTTTT. It is translated as CASSFTNTGELFF.

The chain uses TRBV3-1 (or the pseudogene TRBV3-2) and TRBJ1-5; D is perhaps TRBD1 (5 bases). Trimming stripped 4 bases from V and 4 bases from J, with 8 bases between. CDR1 is LGHDT, CDR2 YNNKEL, per germline (reference sequence). The CDR3 extends over 13 amino acids. The CDR3 DNA follows: TGTGCCAGCAGCCTCAGGGTAAATCAGCCCCAGCATTTT. Protein: CASSLRVNQPQHF.

The genes are TRBV4-3 and TRBJ2-7, with 10 bases identical to TRBD2. The J segment lost 4 bases and the V segment lost 1 base, leaving 4 bases of the junction unmatched. Per the germline V gene, CDR1 is LGHNA and CDR2 is YSLEER. This CDR3 contains 15 residues. The CDR3 loop reads CASSQGKAGGYEQYF. The CDR3, as DNA: TGCGCCAGCAGCCAAGGTAAAGCGGGAGGGTACGAGCAGTACTTC.

Comments on this clone: This same CDR3 is encoded by further DNA sequences in the sample. This chain connects TRBV9 to TRBJ1-5, with 7 bases aligning to TRBD1. The trim removed 0 bases at V and 4 bases at J, leaving 1 base unmatched. This CDR3 has 14 residues. The germline CDR1 and CDR2 sequences are SGDLS and YYNGEE. The CDR3 DNA reads TGTGCCAGCAGCGTAGCAGGGGGGAATCAGCCCCAGCATTTT. Translation gives CASSVAGGNQPQHF. Together with reference TRBV9 and TRBJ1-5, the CDR3 gives the full variable domain: DSGVTQTPKHLITATGQRVTLRCSPRSGDLSVYWYQQSLDQGLQFLIQYYNGEERAKGNILERFSAQQFPDLHSELNLSSLELGDSALYFCASSVAGGNQPQHFGDGTRLSIL.

The genes are TRBV10-3 and TRBJ2-1; 9 bases align to TRBD1. The CDR3 runs to 15 residues. The V gene's germline CDR1 is ENHRY and CDR2 SYGVKD. The V gene end was trimmed by 7 bases and the J gene end by 7 bases; junction bases not matched to a gene: 11. This CDR3 reads CAITSGQGVWNEQFF. In nucleotides, the CDR3 is TGTGCCATCACTTCGGGACAGGGAGTTTGGAATGAGCAGTTCTTC.

This chain uses TRBV5-4 with TRBJ2-1; TRBD2 matches at 11 bases. Germline V CDR1 and CDR2: SGHNT, YYREEE (reference sequence). This CDR3 is 16 amino acids long. J gave up 7 bases and V 0 bases, and 6 bases lay outside the gene matches. CDR3 protein: CASSLDTSGSLNEQFF. The CDR3 DNA reads TGTGCCAGCAGCTTGGATACTAGCGGGAGTTTGAATGAGCAGTTCTTC.

J is TRBJ1-4 and V is TRBV4-3; 8 bases are shared with TRBD1. CDR1 LGHNA and CDR2 YSLEER come from the germline V gene. Unmatched junction bases numbered 13, after V lost 5 bases and J lost 2 bases. This CDR3 is 18 amino acids long. CDR3 residues: CASSSLKDRASTNEKLFF. The CDR3 coding sequence is TGCGCCAGCAGCTCCCTCAAGGACAGGGCGTCTACTAATGAAAAACTGTTTTTT.

V usage is TRBV19 and J usage is TRBJ1-5; 11 positions match TRBD1. The V gene's germline CDR1 is LNHDA and CDR2 SQIVND (reference sequence). There are 14 residues in the CDR3. Trimming at V came to 5 bases and at J to 12 bases, leaving 9 bases not matched to a gene. The CDR3 loop reads CASSVQGQGAVQHF. CDR3 nucleotides: TGTGCCAGTAGTGTACAAGGACAGGGGGCCGTCCAGCATTTT.

V is TRBV5-6 and J is TRBJ1-4, with TRBD1 matching over 8 bases. The V gene's germline CDR1 is SGHDT and CDR2 YYEEEE. CDR3 length equals 15 residues. The junction had 2 bases not matched to a gene; V was cut back by 3 bases and J by 1 base. In DNA form, the CDR3 reads TGTGCCAGCAGCTCAGGGGGCGTAACTAATGAAAAACTGTTTTTT. Translated, it gives CASSSGGVTNEKLFF.

V usage is TRBV7-6 and J usage is TRBJ2-5, with 7 bases lining up with TRBD2. Germline loops: CDR1 SGHVS, CDR2 FNYEAQ. The V segment lost 1 base and the J segment 4 bases; nucleotides outside the gene matches: 6. This CDR3 has 15 amino acids. The CDR3 loop is CASSLGGPGGETQYF. The CDR3 region has the DNA TGTGCCAGCAGCTTAGGGGGACCGGGGGGAGAGACCCAGTACTTC. The full variable domain, completed using reference TRBV7-6 and TRBJ2-5, is GAGVSQSPRYKVTKRGQDVALRCDPISGHVSLYWYRQALGQGPEFLTYFNYEAQQDKSGLPNDRFSAERPEGSISTLTIQRTEQRDSAMYRCASSLGGPGGETQYFGPGTRLLVL.

This clone occurred a few times. This chain links TRBV21-1 with TRBJ2-1; TRBD2 is the table's D call, not checked against the DNA. TRBV21-1 is assigned pseudogene status. CDR3 length: 17 amino acids. CDR3 sequence reads: CASSKALVLGPYNEQFF. CDR3 in DNA: TGTGCCAGCAGCAAAGCGCTTGTACTAGGGCCCTACAATGAGCAGTTCTTC.

The rearrangement uses TRBV19 and TRBJ1-5; no clear D. The V end was cut by 5 bases, the J end by 3 bases, with 8 bases between. The CDR3 loop spans 13 amino acids. Germline V CDR1 and CDR2: LNHDA, SQIVND (reference sequence). The DNA of the CDR3 is TGTGCCAGTAGTTGGCAGTTCAATCAGCCCCAGCATTTT. Translation: CASSWQFNQPQHF.

The chain combines TRBV2 with TRBJ2-3, with 9 bases aligning to TRBD1. The CDR3 is made up of 15 amino acids. Germline-derived CDR1 and CDR2 are SNHLY and FYNNEI. V was pared by 6 bases and J by 3 bases, with 7 bases of the junction left unmatched. CDR3 in amino acids: CASSRRTGATDTQYF. CDR3 in DNA: TGTGCCAGCAGCAGGAGGACAGGGGCGACAGATACGCAGTATTTT.

This rearrangement joins TRBV5-1 to TRBJ2-3; D is uncertain. CDR1 is SGHRS and CDR2 is YFSETQ in the germline V gene. This CDR3 region has 12 residues. The V and J ends lost 4 bases and 1 base respectively, with 4 bases between them. The CDR3 loop reads CASSGGTDTQYF. Here the CDR3 DNA reads TGCGCCAGCAGCGGAGGCACAGATACGCAGTATTTT.

The rearrangement joins TRBV14 to TRBJ2-2; possible D gene TRBD2, 7 bases. The CDR3 has 19 amino acids. V was trimmed by 2 bases and J by 4 bases, leaving 23 bases between them. The V gene's germline CDR1 is SGHDN and CDR2 FVKESK. This chain's CDR3 is CASSQRGGLWSSVTGELFF. The CDR3 DNA reads as TGTGCCAGCAGCCAAAGGGGGGGCTTGTGGTCGTCGGTCACCGGGGAGCTGTTTTTT.

The chain employs TRBV12-3 or TRBV12-4 and TRBJ1-5; tentatively, D is TRBD1 (5 bases). The CDR3 spans 13 residues. The ends were cut back, 3 bases at V and 5 bases at J, with 8 bases in the middle. This CDR3 reads CASSLGRYQPQHF. The CDR3 DNA reads as TGTGCCAGCAGTTTGGGGCGGTATCAGCCCCAGCATTTT.

The CDR3 sequence is CATSDLSRGLCASSYNSPLHF. DNA for the CDR3: TGTGCCACCAGTGATTTGTCCAGGGGGCTTTGTGCGAGCTCCTATAATTCACCCCTCCACTTT. This chain connects TRBV24-1 to TRBJ1-6; TRBD1 aligns across 8 bases. CDR1 KGHDR and CDR2 SFDVKD come from the germline V gene. The CDR3 runs 21 residues. J lost 0 bases, V lost 0 bases, and 12 bases had no gene match.

V is TRBV5-1 and J is TRBJ1-2, with 8 bases fitting TRBD1. The CDR3 contains 14 residues. After removal of 0 bases from V and 6 bases from J, the junction contained 4 bases not matched to a gene. Germline V gene lookup returns CDR1 SGHRS and CDR2 YFSETQ. The CDR3 DNA is TGCGCCAGCAGCTTGGGACAGGGGTCCGATGGCTACACCTTC. Translated: CASSLGQGSDGYTF.

The chain combines TRBV7-9 with TRBJ2-7; D is possibly TRBD2 (7 bases). The germline CDR1 and CDR2 sequences are SEHNR and FQNEAQ (reference sequence). Trimming shortened V by 2 bases and J by 5 bases, and 16 bases separated the two germline ends. This CDR3 region has 15 residues. The CDR3 loop reads CASSLREGGSDEQYF. The DNA of the CDR3 is TGTGCCAGCAGCTTAAGGGAGGGGGGTAGCGACGAGCAGTACTTC.